The 10 T cell receptor beta chains presented below share a single source sample, sequenced in a study of blood T cell repertoires in COVID-19. Sequencing was performed with immunoSEQ multiplex PCR; in TCRdb, only in-frame clones are kept and a portion is missing. The sample records tens of thousands of clones, 85% to 90% being singletons. The sample comprised peripheral blood. The source of these receptors is a man between 50 and 59 years old with active COVID-19.

The V call is TRBV7-2, the J call TRBJ2-7; 11 bases match TRBD2. The junction had 3 bases not matched to a gene; V was cut back by 1 base and J by 4 bases. Germline CDR1 and CDR2: SGHTA and FQGNSA. This CDR3 is 15 amino acids long. CDR3 in amino acids: CASSLVGTSGYEQYF. CDR3 sequence (DNA): TGTGCCAGCAGCTTAGTTGGGACTAGCGGTTACGAGCAGTACTTC. The variable domain in full, completed from reference TRBV7-2 and TRBJ2-7, reads GAGVSQSPSNKVTEKGKDVELRCDPISGHTALYWYRQSLGQGLEFLIYFQGNSAPDKSGLPSDRFSAERTGGSVSTLTIQRTQQEDSAVYLCASSLVGTSGYEQYFGPGTRLTVT.

This chain links TRBV5-6 with TRBJ2-7; 7 nucleotides align to TRBD1. Trimming removed 4 bases from V and 3 bases from J; junction bases left unmatched: 7. The CDR3 contains 14 residues. The germline V gene encodes CDR1 SGHDT and CDR2 YYEEEE. The DNA of the CDR3 is TGTGCCAGCAGCAAGGGACAGCTTGTCTACGAGCAGTACTTC. This codes for CASSKGQLVYEQYF.

The chain has TRBV7-2 and TRBJ2-1; D is possibly TRBD1 (6 bases). The V and J ends lost 5 bases and 0 bases respectively, with 14 bases between them. Germline assignment: CDR1 SGHTA and CDR2 FQGNSA. The CDR3 is 16 amino acids. This CDR3 reads CASSLTGSPSYNEQFF. The CDR3 DNA reads TGTGCCAGCAGCCTTACAGGGTCCCCCTCCTACAATGAGCAGTTCTTC.

This sequence joins TRBV27 and TRBJ2-1; 7 nucleotides match TRBD2. Germline V gene lookup returns CDR1 MNHEY and CDR2 SMNVEV (reference sequence). V shed 5 bases, J shed 3 bases, and the junction held 7 bases outside the gene matches. The CDR3 contains 15 residues. The CDR3 DNA reads TGTGCCAGCAGTCAAGCGGGGAACGGCTACAATGAGCAGTTCTTC. Amino acids: CASSQAGNGYNEQFF.

The chain joins TRBV6-2 or TRBV6-3 to TRBJ2-3, with D perhaps TRBD1 (6 bases). The ends were cut back, 8 bases at V and 2 bases at J, with 29 bases in the middle. Germline lookup yields CDR1 MNHEY and CDR2 SVGEGT. The CDR3 runs 19 residues. The CDR3 region is CASRPGQGSYPFNTDTQYF. The CDR3 coding sequence is TGTGCCAGCCGCCCGGGACAAGGGTCCTACCCATTTAACACAGATACGCAGTATTTT.

The chain carries TRBV25-1 and TRBJ1-2; 7 positions agree with TRBD1. The CDR3 runs to 16 residues. The V gene's germline CDR1 is MGHDK and CDR2 SYGVNS. J lost 4 bases, V lost 7 bases, and 15 bases had no gene match. Here the CDR3 reads CASTPEGDSLGYGYTF. Here the CDR3 DNA reads TGTGCCAGCACCCCTGAAGGGGACAGCTTGGGCTATGGCTACACCTTC.

This clone was seen only once. This chain connects TRBV6-5 to TRBJ2-1; 10 nucleotides line up with TRBD1. CDR3 size: 14 residues. The germline CDR1 and CDR2 sequences are MNHEY and SVGAGI. After removal of 5 bases from V and 8 bases from J, the junction contained 6 bases not matched to a gene. For the CDR3, the DNA is TGTGCCAGCAGTCGGGACAGGGGATCCGATGAGCAGTTCTTC. Protein sequence: CASSRDRGSDEQFF.

This chain joins TRBV4-2 and TRBJ2-3, with 11 bases that match TRBD2. Germline V gene lookup returns CDR1 LGHNA and CDR2 YNFKEQ. The J segment lost 4 bases and the V segment lost 0 bases, leaving 9 bases of the junction unmatched. The CDR3 consists of 18 residues. The CDR3: CASSQEHPSGGNSDTQYF. The CDR3, as DNA: TGTGCCAGCAGCCAAGAGCACCCTAGCGGGGGGAACTCAGATACGCAGTATTTT.

With regard to this clone: This specimen includes other DNA sequences encoding the same CDR3. The V call is TRBV7-3, the J call TRBJ1-6; 7 nucleotides line up with TRBD1. Germline lookup yields CDR1 SGHTA and CDR2 FQGTGA. The CDR3 runs 15 residues. Losses at the gene ends were 5 bases for V and 6 bases for J; bases not matched to a gene: 7. The CDR3, as DNA: TGTGCCAGCAGCCAAAACAGGGGCCGTAATTCACCCCTCCACTTT. Protein product: CASSQNRGRNSPLHF.

This chain uses TRBV10-3 with TRBJ2-7; 8 positions match TRBD1. J was trimmed by 5 bases and V by 3 bases; bases with no gene match: 12. Germline V gene sequence: CDR1 ENHRY, CDR2 SYGVKD. CDR3 length: 16 amino acids. The CDR3 region is CAISDLYRGSYDEQYF. As DNA, the CDR3 is TGTGCCATCAGTGACCTCTACAGGGGGTCCTACGACGAGCAGTACTTC.